This is a list of T cell receptor beta chains from one sample in a study of blood T cell repertoires in COVID-19. Using immunoSEQ multiplex PCR, the repertoire was profiled, and TCRdb retains in-frame clones only, with some absent. The repertoire has 250,000 or so clones, around 89% of them found once; the top ten carry 8.8%. The sample was PBMCs or T cells enriched from blood (not recorded which). These receptors came from a man aged 40-55 years who had recovered from COVID-19. CDR3s leave out the opening cysteine and the closing phenylalanine or tryptophan. Fields, in order: J gene, V gene, D gene, CDR3 protein. The D gene is left open where the match is weak.

TRBJ1-2 | TRBV19 | TRBD1 | ASSIRQGLNYGYT
TRBJ2-2 | TRBV3-1/TRBV3-2 | TRBD2 | ASSGGLAENTGELF
TRBJ1-2 | TRBV5-4 | . | ASSWGLGEGGYT
TRBJ1-5 | TRBV19 | . | ASSRDINQPQH
TRBJ1-1 | TRBV18 | . | ASSPSGGRDTEAF
TRBJ1-2 | TRBV9 | . | PQGGYT
TRBJ1-1 | TRBV2 | TRBD1 | ASSKDRGAEAF
TRBJ1-1 | TRBV10-2 | . | ASSGLGGALPEAF
TRBJ1-1 | TRBV28 | TRBD1 | ASRWTGANTEAF
TRBJ1-6 | TRBV27 | . | ASSLGRTANNSPLH
TRBJ2-7 | TRBV10-2 | TRBD2 | ASSVLAGSGYEQY
TRBJ2-7 | TRBV6-5 | TRBD1 | ASSRGHAGGEQY
TRBJ2-2 | TRBV6-5 | . | ASSFLRTGELF
TRBJ1-1 | TRBV6-5 | . | ASQALRPNTEAF
TRBJ1-2 | TRBV19 | . | ASSIEDREYGYT
TRBJ2-7 | TRBV2 | TRBD1 | ASILWDRAYEQY
TRBJ2-5 | TRBV10-3 | . | AISESNNRETQY
TRBJ2-7 | TRBV5-6 | . | ASSFGGMSEQY
TRBJ1-2 | TRBV19 | TRBD1 | ASDRGYGYT
TRBJ2-1 | TRBV30 | TRBD1 | AWSRDRVGNEQF
TRBJ1-6 | TRBV9 | . | ASSVSRETPSKGSPLH
TRBJ2-7 | TRBV14 | . | ASSQDGGYYEQY
TRBJ2-5 | TRBV5-4 | TRBD2 | ASSSGGAGETQY
TRBJ1-1 | TRBV6-1 | . | ASSEPGGNTEAF
TRBJ1-2 | TRBV9 | . | ASSVGGEGYGYT
TRBJ2-6 | TRBV27 | TRBD1 | ASRTTGGQGSPGANVLT
TRBJ2-7 | TRBV7-2 | . | ASSLVRLAAAYEQY
TRBJ2-6 | TRBV25-1 | TRBD1 | ASSEWDRDSGANVLT
TRBJ2-7 | TRBV15 | . | ATSRRTDDYEQY
TRBJ1-5 | TRBV12-3/TRBV12-4 | TRBD1 | ASSLTGGQPQH
TRBJ1-2 | TRBV3-1/TRBV3-2 | . | ASSQVTETGFGYGYT
TRBJ1-1 | TRBV19 | . | ASSIGGLSEAF
TRBJ1-4 | TRBV11-2 | . | ASSIQGFGATNEKLF
TRBJ1-1 | TRBV18 | . | ASSPQPTGNTEAF
TRBJ2-3 | TRBV5-1 | . | ASSPGSAATGVQY
TRBJ2-7 | TRBV5-5 | TRBD1 | ASSRGQGGYEQY
TRBJ1-3 | TRBV19 | . | ASSRWGVVGRGSSGNTIY
TRBJ2-3 | TRBV6-6 | . | ASSRVDTDTQY
TRBJ1-1 | TRBV5-4 | . | ASSLEAHRAF
TRBJ2-7 | TRBV5-1 | TRBD1 | ASSLGQGVEQY
TRBJ1-2 | TRBV6-5 | . | ASSQFGVNYGYT
TRBJ2-1 | TRBV5-1 | TRBD2 | ASSLMTSGVNEQF
TRBJ2-7 | TRBV5-4 | TRBD2 | ASSPGPLAGNEQY
TRBJ2-1 | TRBV29-1 | TRBD1 | SVHGTVTPSYNEQF
TRBJ2-7 | TRBV11-2 | TRBD2 | ASSAGLAGVYEQY
TRBJ1-6 | TRBV14 | TRBD1 | ASSLDRGYNSPLH
TRBJ2-1 | TRBV6-2/TRBV6-3 | TRBD2 | ASSYSERTLVRTSGVWPF
TRBJ2-2 | TRBV25-1 | TRBD1 | ASSGTGGTGELF
TRBJ1-2 | TRBV28 | TRBD1 | ASSSTGGPNYGYT
TRBJ1-1 | TRBV2 | . | ASSEVSGITEAF
TRBJ2-7 | TRBV11-3 | TRBD2 | ASSPRGGGDYEQY
TRBJ2-3 | TRBV4-1 | TRBD2 | ASSARLAGGSTDTQY
TRBJ2-3 | TRBV13 | TRBD2 | ASSPRTSGSRSTDTQY
TRBJ2-4 | TRBV6-5 | . | ASSNSGVNIQY